The next 24 T cell receptor beta chains were all read from a single sample in a study of blood T cell repertoires in COVID-19. TCRdb's copy holds only in-frame clones and misses some; the assay was immunoSEQ multiplex PCR. The sample consists of about 68,000 clones, approximately 81% of them appearing once. Sequencing was done on a sample of peripheral blood. The receptors were gathered from a man between 45 and 60 years old with active COVID-19.

V and J are TRBV5-1 and TRBJ2-6; tentatively, D is TRBD1 (5 bases). The V and J ends lost 4 bases and 0 bases respectively, with 8 bases between them. This CDR3 has 15 residues. Germline V lookup: CDR1 SGHRS, CDR2 YFSETQ. The CDR3 DNA follows: TGCGCCAGCAGCCCGACAGACTCTGGGGCCAACGTCCTGACTTTC. Its protein is CASSPTDSGANVLTF.

V is TRBV2 and J is TRBJ1-6; a possible D gene is TRBD1 (6 bases). This CDR3 spans 12 amino acids. CDR1 and CDR2 (germline): SNHLY, FYNNEI. The V gene lost 6 bases and the J gene lost 7 bases, with 7 bases spanning the gap. The CDR3 sequence: CASRTGNSPLHF. In DNA form, the CDR3 reads TGTGCCAGCAGAACAGGGAATTCACCCCTCCACTTT.

The chain joins TRBV6-2 or TRBV6-3 to TRBJ2-3; 10 bases match TRBD1. Germline V gene sequence: CDR1 MNHEY, CDR2 SVGEGT. Losses at the gene ends were 5 bases for V and 4 bases for J; bases not matched to a gene: 0. The CDR3 contains 13 residues. The CDR3 DNA reads as TGTGCCAGCAGTGACAGGGGGCCAGATACGCAGTATTTT. This sequence encodes CASSDRGPDTQYF.

This chain connects TRBV6-2 or TRBV6-3 to TRBJ1-5; maybe TRBD1 (6 bases). CDR3 size: 16 residues. The ends were cut back, 7 bases at V and 0 bases at J, with 16 bases in the middle. Germline V CDR1 and CDR2: MNHEY, SVGEGT. The CDR3 nucleotides are TGTGCCAGCACCCCGAGGGGGTACTCTAGCAATCAGCCCCAGCATTTT. This translates into CASTPRGYSSNQPQHF.

A word on this clone: The junction differs from germline at one of its ends, possibly a read error. This rearrangement joins TRBV7-7 to TRBJ2-2; 12 nucleotides match TRBD2. Germline V gives CDR1 SSHAT, CDR2 FNYEAQ (reference sequence). The CDR3 covers 16 residues. The CDR3 region is CASSPLAGGYTGELFF. CDR3 coding DNA: TGTGCTAGCAGCCCCCTAGCGGGAGGGTACACCGGGGAGCTGTTTTTT.

On this clone itself: Additional DNA sequences in this sample encode the identical CDR3. The chain recombines TRBV7-6 with TRBJ1-1; unclear D gene. The CDR3 is 13 amino acids. From germline, CDR1 is SGHVS and CDR2 FNYEAQ. Trimming pared 5 bases from V and 3 bases from J, leaving 10 bases between. The CDR3 sequence is CASSPTGYTEAFF. The CDR3 DNA reads as TGTGCCAGCAGCCCTACGGGGTACACTGAAGCTTTCTTT. Filled out from reference TRBV7-6 and TRBJ1-1, the complete variable domain reads GAGVSQSPRYKVTKRGQDVALRCDPISGHVSLYWYRQALGQGPEFLTYFNYEAQQDKSGLPNDRFSAERPEGSISTLTIQRTEQRDSAMYRCASSPTGYTEAFFGQGTRLTVV.

The CDR3 sequence is CASPVQPRGALHF. The CDR3 DNA sequence: TGTGCCAGCCCCGTCCAGCCCAGGGGGGCCCTCCACTTT. The chain is built from TRBV27 and TRBJ1-6; 7 bases are shared with TRBD1. Germline-derived CDR1 and CDR2 are MNHEY and SMNVEV (reference sequence). The ends lost 8 bases at V and 14 bases at J; junction bases unmatched: 12. This CDR3 is 13 amino acids long.

This sequence joins TRBV27 and TRBJ2-7, with TRBD2 matching 9 bases. Germline CDR1 reads MNHEY; CDR2 reads SMNVEV (reference sequence). The CDR3 consists of 14 residues. With V trimmed by 6 bases and J by 2 bases, 5 bases remained unmatched. The CDR3 coding sequence is TGTGCCAGCAGGCTAGCGGGGCTGGCCTACGAGCAGTACTTC. It encodes CASRLAGLAYEQYF.

Concerning this clone itself: The same CDR3 is also encoded by other DNA sequences in this sample. This chain uses TRBV19 with TRBJ1-3, with TRBD1 matching 7 bases. In germline, CDR1 is LNHDA, CDR2 SQIVND (reference sequence). The V gene end was trimmed by 5 bases and the J gene end by 1 base; junction bases not matched to a gene: 5. The CDR3 length is 15 residues. The CDR3 sequence: CASSWQGDSGNTIYF. DNA of the CDR3: TGTGCCAGTAGTTGGCAGGGGGATTCTGGAAACACCATATATTTT.

This clone was detected once. The rearrangement joins TRBV3-1 (or the pseudogene TRBV3-2) to TRBJ2-5; a weak D match, TRBD2 (5 bases). TRBJ2-7 explains the end of the DNA better; the J call may be wrong. The CDR3 spans 14 residues. Germline CDR1 is LGHDT and CDR2 is YNNKEL (reference sequence). CDR3 amino acids: CASSKRTYDYEQYF. The CDR3 coding sequence is TGTGCCAGCAGCAAGCGGACGTACGACTACGAGCAGTACTTC.

This sequence joins TRBV25-1 and TRBJ2-3, with TRBD2 matching 10 bases. This CDR3 is built from 14 residues. The trim removed 7 bases at V and 0 bases at J, leaving 1 base unmatched. The germline CDR1 and CDR2 sequences are MGHDK and SYGVNS. The CDR3, as DNA: TGTGCCAGCATACTAGCGGGAAGCACAGATACGCAGTATTTT. The encoded protein is CASILAGSTDTQYF.

There are a few counts of this clone. The genes are TRBV3-1 (or the pseudogene TRBV3-2) and TRBJ1-3; the D is unclear. Trimming took 0 bases from V and 0 from J, leaving 24 bases between them. The CDR3 is made up of 21 amino acids. CDR1 LGHDT and CDR2 YNNKEL come from the germline V gene (reference sequence). CDR3 amino acids: CASSQDLAVWRSRYSGNTIYF. CDR3 in DNA: TGTGCCAGCAGCCAAGATCTAGCTGTATGGAGGTCCAGATACTCTGGAAACACCATATATTTT.

This clone was recorded only once. J is TRBJ1-2 and V is TRBV7-2, with no clear D. Trimming stripped 0 bases from V and 7 bases from J, with 6 bases between. The germline V gene encodes CDR1 SGHTA and CDR2 FQGNSA. The CDR3 runs 12 residues. CDR3 amino acids: CASSLAQRGYTF. CDR3 nucleotide sequence: TGTGCCAGCAGCTTAGCGCAGCGTGGCTACACCTTC.

The V gene is TRBV28, the J gene TRBJ1-2; TRBD1 matches at 8 bases. The CDR3 extends over 15 amino acids. V shed 2 bases, J shed 8 bases, and the junction held 10 bases outside the gene matches. Germline V gene data show CDR1 as MDHEN and CDR2 as SYDVKM. DNA of the CDR3: TGTGCCAGCAGTTTACAGGGGGCGGGAGTTCAGGGCTACACCTTC. As protein: CASSLQGAGVQGYTF.

The rearrangement uses TRBV18 and TRBJ2-7; D is undetermined. The V and J ends lost 2 bases and 2 bases respectively, with 7 bases between them. The CDR3 runs to 13 residues. Germline-derived CDR1 and CDR2 are KGHSH and LQKENI. CDR3 DNA sequence: TGTGCCAGCTCACCAACCAGGACCTACGAGCAGTACTTC. Translation: CASSPTRTYEQYF.

The rearrangement joins TRBV2 to TRBJ2-2; weak D call: TRBD2 (6 bases). The CDR3 has 13 amino acids. V dropped 7 bases and J dropped 6 bases, with 12 bases sitting between them. Per germline, CDR1 SNHLY and CDR2 FYNNEI. The CDR3 DNA is TGTGCCAGCAATCCGACTAGATCCGGGGAGCTGTTTTTT. This gives the protein CASNPTRSGELFF.

This clone was detected once. The genes are TRBV5-1 and TRBJ1-2; the D gene is possibly TRBD1 (5 bases). The CDR3 is made up of 13 amino acids. CDR1 and CDR2 (germline): SGHRS, YFSETQ. The germline V and J ends were trimmed by 2 bases and 5 bases, with 10 bases remaining between them. CDR3 coding DNA: TGCGCCAGCAGCTTCAGGGTAGGATATGGCTACACCTTC. It yields the protein CASSFRVGYGYTF.

The V and J genes are TRBV5-4 and TRBJ1-2; D might be TRBD1 (6 bases). V was shortened by 4 bases and J by 8 bases, with 12 bases between the two germline ends. This CDR3 has 12 residues. Germline loops: CDR1 SGHNT, CDR2 YYREEE (reference sequence). The CDR3 loop is CASSPYRDGYTF. DNA of the CDR3: TGTGCCAGCAGCCCGTACAGGGACGGCTACACCTTC.

The V gene is TRBV9, the J gene TRBJ2-1, with 12 nucleotides matching TRBD2. Germline-derived CDR1 and CDR2 are SGDLS and YYNGEE. The CDR3 runs 17 residues. V lost 3 bases and J lost 12; bases outside the gene matches: 16. This CDR3 is CASSAAPGTSGPEGQFF. CDR3 nucleotide sequence: TGTGCCAGCAGCGCGGCACCCGGGACTAGCGGGCCCGAGGGGCAGTTCTTC. Full variable domain (missing parts from reference TRBV9 and TRBJ2-1): DSGVTQTPKHLITATGQRVTLRCSPRSGDLSVYWYQQSLDQGLQFLIQYYNGEERAKGNILERFSAQQFPDLHSELNLSSLELGDSALYFCASSAAPGTSGPEGQFFGPGTRLTVL.

The chain joins TRBV12-3 or TRBV12-4 to TRBJ1-6; no clear D. Trimming removed 3 bases at V and 6 bases at J, with 3 bases between. There are 12 residues in the CDR3. CDR3 DNA sequence: TGTGCCAGCAGTTTCGGTAATTCACCCCTCCACTTT. Translation gives CASSFGNSPLHF.

The J gene is TRBJ2-5, the V gene TRBV10-2; D might be TRBD1 (6 bases). This CDR3 has 15 residues. Germline CDR1 and CDR2: WSHSY and SAAADI. V shed 2 bases and J shed 7 bases, with 17 bases lying between them. The CDR3 here is CASSETRTVLSTQYF. Written as DNA, the CDR3 is TGCGCCAGCAGTGAGACTCGGACAGTTTTGTCGACCCAGTACTTC.

This chain joins TRBV6-6 and TRBJ2-3; tentatively, D is TRBD2 (6 bases). This CDR3 contains 14 residues. V gave up 6 bases and J gave up 3 bases, with 13 bases separating them. Germline loops: CDR1 MNHNY, CDR2 SVGAGI (reference sequence). In DNA form, the CDR3 reads TGTGCCAGCAGGTTGCGGGAACAAACAGATACGCAGTATTTT. Its protein product is CASRLREQTDTQYF.

The chain uses TRBV24-1 and TRBJ2-1, with 7 positions matching TRBD1. CDR1 is KGHDR and CDR2 is SFDVKD in the germline V gene. The CDR3 has 16 amino acids. V was clipped by 4 bases and J by 7 bases; unmatched bases: 12. DNA for the CDR3: TGTGCCACCAGTGACCGGGCCGGGACAGAACCTAATGAGCAGTTCTTC. Translation gives CATSDRAGTEPNEQFF.

The V gene is TRBV27, the J gene TRBJ1-2; 10 bases are shared with TRBD1. The ends lost 9 bases at V and 7 bases at J; junction bases unmatched: 11. In germline, CDR1 is MNHEY, CDR2 SMNVEV (reference sequence). The length of the CDR3 is 14 residues. The CDR3 DNA sequence: TGTGCCAGTACGACAGGGGGCGGGTATGCTGGCTACACCTTC. Translation: CASTTGGGYAGYTF.